The following is a T cell receptor beta chain sequence with its context. What it recognizes is unknown. The treatment denotes: roughly 19 received Ad26.COV2.S at low or high dose, single or two shots; about 5 received placebo; per-sample allocation not given. Sampling occurred on day 63 after the first vaccine or placebo injection. This vaccine is an Ad26 vector that expresses the Wuhan-strain SARS-CoV-2 spike. These data belong to a study of Ad26.COV2.S vaccination and SARS-CoV-2 variants. Study-wide results and limits: Participants given vaccine showed non-spike TCR breadth similar to that of placebo recipients. After vaccination, substantial breadth of spike-specific CD8+ and CD4+ responses was reported.

Per germline, CDR1 SGHRS and CDR2 YFSETQ. The length of the CDR3 is 15 residues. V lost 0 bases to trimming and J lost 7 bases, with 17 bases between them. This table comes from immunoSEQ multiplex PCR, and its TCRdb copy is limited to in-frame clones, with some not included. The repertoire consists of 300,000 to 350,000 clones, with about 87% occurring once and the leading ten covering around 6.1%. Here the sequenced sample was peripheral blood, taken in a trial of Ad26.COV2.S vaccine versus placebo. The sequence derives from a person between 18 and 65 years old who received the Ad26.COV2.S COVID-19 vaccine or a placebo. The chain combines TRBV5-1 with TRBJ2-7, with D tentatively TRBD2 (6 bases). CDR3 loop: CASSLGPGVSGEQYF. In nucleotides, the CDR3 is TGCGCCAGCAGCTTGGGTCCGGGAGTGAGCGGGGAGCAGTACTTC.